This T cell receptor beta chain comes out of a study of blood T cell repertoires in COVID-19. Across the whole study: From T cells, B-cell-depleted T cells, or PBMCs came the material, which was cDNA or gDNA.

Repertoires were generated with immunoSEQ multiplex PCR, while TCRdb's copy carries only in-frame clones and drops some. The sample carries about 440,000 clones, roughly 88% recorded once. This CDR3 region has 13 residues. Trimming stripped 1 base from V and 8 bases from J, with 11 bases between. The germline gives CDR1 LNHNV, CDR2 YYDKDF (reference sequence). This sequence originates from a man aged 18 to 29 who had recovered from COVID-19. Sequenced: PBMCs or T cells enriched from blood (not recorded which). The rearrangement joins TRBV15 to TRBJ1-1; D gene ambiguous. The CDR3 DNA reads TGTGCCACCAGCAGAGGAGCCCGGGAGGAAGCTTTCTTT. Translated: CATSRGAREEAFF.